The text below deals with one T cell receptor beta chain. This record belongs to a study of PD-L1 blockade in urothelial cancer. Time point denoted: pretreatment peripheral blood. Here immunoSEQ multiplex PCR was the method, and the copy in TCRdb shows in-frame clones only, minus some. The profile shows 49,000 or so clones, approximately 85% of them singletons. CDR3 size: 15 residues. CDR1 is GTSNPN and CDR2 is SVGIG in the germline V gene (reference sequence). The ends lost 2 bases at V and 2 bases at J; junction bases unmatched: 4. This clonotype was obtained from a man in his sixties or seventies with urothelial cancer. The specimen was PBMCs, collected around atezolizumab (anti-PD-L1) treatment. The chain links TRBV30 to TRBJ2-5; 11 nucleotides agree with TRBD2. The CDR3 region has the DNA TGTGCCTGGAGTTTGGCTAGCGGGAGGCAAGAGACCCAGTACTTC. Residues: CAWSLASGRQETQYF.